This T cell receptor (beta chain) originates from a study of patients with pleural tuberculosis (dated by TCRdb to 2013 to 2016). This clonotype is identified as medium-sized (0.01 to 0.1%). What antigen it recognizes has not been identified. The sample holds no much larger clone one base away, and base qualities are not on file. The instrument given in TCRdb is Illumina Genome Analyzer IIx. TCRdb redid the processing of the public reads, applying fastp at Q25 and MiXCR, and retained in-frame beta chains. Each entry is one CDR3 protein sequence, shown with its most common DNA and genes. The sample table records just under 30,000 distinct CDR3 sequences; 18% of these occur just once. About 3.7% of the sample is held by the ten biggest clonotypes. The TCR was taken from a human donor with pleural tuberculosis. Sequenced input: peripheral blood.

CDR3 sequence: CASGDTYSNQPQHF. In nucleotides, the sequence is TGTGCCAGCGGGGACACTTATAGCAATCAGCCCCAGCATTTT. The sequence joins TRBV25-1 to TRBJ1-5; the D gene is perhaps TRBD1, on 6 matching bases. The trim is 8 bases for V and 0 bases for J, with a gap of 11 bases between the germline ends. Including cysteine and phenylalanine, the CDR3 has 14 amino acids. The kept DNA is CDR3 alone, 42 bases in frame from the first base. CDR1 and CDR2 (MGHDK, SYGVNS) derive from the germline V gene.